This is a list of T cell receptor beta chains from one sample in a study of shared clonotypes between healthy human individuals. Generated by immunoSEQ multiplex PCR, the TCRdb table keeps only in-frame clones and is missing some. The table lists around 1,100,000 clones, roughly 80% of them singletons, with roughly 0.82% in the top ten. Input material: memory CD4+ T cells from PBMCs. The receptors shown here come from a man aged 18 to 29 in good health. Some clones in this sample may be carry-over from other donors' samples. Both conserved end residues are part of each CDR3. Each record gives: D gene, clone size, J gene, V gene, CDR3 protein, CDR3 DNA. The D gene is left open where the match is weak. Clone size is stated in some rows and not others, as once, few, many or a class when expanded.

. | . | TRBJ2-1 | TRBV5-1 | CASSVRGENEQFF | TGCGCCAGCAGCGTACGAGGGGAGAATGAGCAGTTCTTC
. | . | TRBJ1-5 | TRBV6-1 | CASSEGIVNQPQHF | TGTGCCAGCAGTGAGGGTATAGTCAATCAGCCCCAGCATTTT
. | . | TRBJ2-5 | TRBV15 | CATSRRRETQYF | TGTGCCACCAGCAGACGGCGGGAGACCCAGTACTTC
. | . | TRBJ2-3 | TRBV5-1 | CASSPQGVVLGSTDTQYF | TGCGCCAGCAGCCCCCAGGGTGTAGTGCTCGGGAGCACAGATACGCAGTATTTT
. | once | TRBJ2-2 | TRBV11-2 | CASSLVYSGELFF | TGTGCCAGCAGCTTAGTCTACTCCGGGGAGCTGTTTTTT
. | . | TRBJ2-3 | TRBV28 | CASSSASTDTQYF | TGTGCCAGCAGTTCTGCTAGCACAGATACGCAGTATTTT
. | . | TRBJ2-3 | TRBV6-1 | CASVRQGVDTQYF | TGTGCCAGTGTTCGTCAGGGTGTGGATACGCAGTATTTT
. | few | TRBJ1-5 | TRBV15 | CATSVRYNQPQHF | TGTGCCACCAGCGTAAGGTACAATCAGCCCCAGCATTTT
. | . | TRBJ2-6 | TRBV5-1 | CASSLAGAGGANVLTF | TGCGCCAGCAGCTTGGCTGGGGCAGGTGGGGCCAACGTCCTGACTTTC
TRBD2 | . | TRBJ2-1 | TRBV20-1 | CSVSSGSGQFF | TGCAGTGTCTCTAGCGGGAGCGGGCAGTTCTTC
. | many | TRBJ1-4 | TRBV5-1 | CASSPRTANEKLFF | TGCGCCAGCAGCCCTCGGACAGCAAATGAAAAACTGTTTTTT
TRBD1 | . | TRBJ2-1 | TRBV11-3 | CASSLRTGSSYNEQFF | TGTGCCAGCAGCCTTCGGACAGGAAGCTCCTACAATGAGCAGTTCTTC
TRBD2 | . | TRBJ2-2 | TRBV27 | CASSFPAGGPNTGELFF | TGTGCCAGCAGTTTTCCAGCGGGAGGGCCAAACACCGGGGAGCTGTTTTTT
TRBD1 | . | TRBJ1-4 | TRBV28 | CASSLWTGETNEKLFF | TGTGCCAGCAGTTTATGGACAGGGGAAACTAATGAAAAACTGTTTTTT
. | few | TRBJ2-2 | TRBV6-1 | CASSENLGTGELFF | TGTGCCAGCAGTGAAAATCTTGGCACCGGGGAGCTGTTTTTT
TRBD1 | . | TRBJ2-5 | TRBV7-7 | CASSLVATGETQYF | TGTGCCAGCAGCTTAGTGGCGACAGGGGAGACCCAGTACTTC
. | . | TRBJ2-3 | TRBV10-3 | CATKFSAESTDTQYF | TGTGCCACCAAATTCTCAGCGGAGAGCACAGATACGCAGTATTTT
. | . | TRBJ1-3 | TRBV6-1 | CASSVAQGLGDTIYF | TGTGCCAGCAGTGTAGCACAGGGCCTGGGTGACACCATATATTTT
. | . | TRBJ1-1 | TRBV4-2 | CASSQDFRLNTEAFF | TGTGCCAGCAGCCAAGACTTTCGGTTGAACACTGAAGCTTTCTTT
TRBD1 | few | TRBJ1-5 | TRBV30 | CAWSLGQNNQPQHF | TGTGCCTGGAGCCTGGGACAGAACAATCAGCCCCAGCATTTT
TRBD1 | once | TRBJ2-1 | TRBV10-3 | CAIKLGTGGENEQFF | TGTGCCATCAAACTCGGGACAGGGGGAGAAAATGAGCAGTTCTTC
TRBD2 | . | TRBJ2-7 | TRBV5-1 | CASSLEASGRVGQYF | TGCGCCAGCAGCTTGGAGGCTAGCGGGAGAGTAGGGCAGTACTTC
. | . | TRBJ2-7 | TRBV28 | CASRTQGTYEQYF | TGTGCCAGCAGGACCCAGGGGACCTACGAGCAGTACTTC
. | . | TRBJ2-2 | TRBV27 | CASSLSPSRIGGELFF | TGTGCCAGCAGTTTATCTCCTAGCCGGATTGGCGGGGAGCTGTTTTTT
TRBD1 | . | TRBJ1-1 | TRBV6-1 | CASSSGTGLSEAFF | TGTGCCAGCAGTTCCGGGACAGGGCTTTCTGAAGCTTTCTTT
. | . | TRBJ1-2 | TRBV2 | CASRENREMNYGYTF | TGTGCCAGCAGAGAGAACAGGGAAATGAACTATGGCTACACCTTC
TRBD1 | . | TRBJ2-7 | TRBV5-1 | CASSPGQGATYEQYF | TGCGCCAGCAGCCCGGGACAGGGGGCGACCTACGAGCAGTACTTC
TRBD1 | . | TRBJ2-1 | TRBV6-6 | CASRRQGQGFNEQFF | TGTGCCAGCAGGCGGCAGGGACAGGGCTTCAATGAGCAGTTCTTC
TRBD2 | . | TRBJ2-1 | TRBV12-5 | CASGLGLAGANEQFF | TGTGCTAGTGGTTTGGGACTAGCGGGAGCCAATGAGCAGTTCTTC
TRBD1 | . | TRBJ1-2 | TRBV18 | CASSPTTLRQGTRYGYTF | TGTGCCAGCTCACCAACCACTCTCCGACAGGGGACCCGCTATGGCTACACCTTC
. | . | TRBJ2-1 | TRBV1 | CTSSQDRTSYCNEQFF | TGCACCAGCAGCCAAGATAGGACTAGCTACTGCAATGAGCAGTTCTTC
. | . | TRBJ1-4 | TRBV9 | CASSVTGTMQEKLFF | TGTGCCAGCAGCGTCACCGGGACAATGCAGGAAAAACTGTTTTTT
TRBD2 | . | TRBJ2-3 | TRBV5-1 | CASSLGLAADTQYF | TGCGCCAGCAGCTTGGGGCTAGCGGCAGATACGCAGTATTTT
TRBD1 | . | TRBJ1-2 | TRBV28 | CASSLRGRQGLGYGYTF | TGTGCCAGCAGCTTAAGGGGCCGACAGGGACTCGGCTATGGCTACACCTTC
TRBD1 | once | TRBJ1-1 | TRBV28 | CASSQTDRGVTEAFF | TGTGCCAGCAGTCAGACCGACAGGGGTGTCACTGAAGCTTTCTTT
. | . | TRBJ2-1 | TRBV5-1 | CASSRALENNEQFF | TGCGCCAGCAGCCGTGCGCTAGAGAACAATGAGCAGTTCTTC
TRBD1 | . | TRBJ1-2 | TRBV6-6 | CASRTHYQDRDFYTF | TGTGCCAGCAGGACCCATTACCAGGACAGGGACTTCTACACCTTC
. | . | TRBJ2-4 | TRBV28 | CASSLSGAIFIQYF | TGTGCCAGCAGTTTGTCGGGGGCAATATTCATTCAGTACTTC
TRBD1 | . | TRBJ2-3 | TRBV5-1 | CASSSPGQGTDTQYF | TGCGCCAGCAGCTCGCCGGGACAGGGGACAGATACGCAGTATTTT
TRBD1 | . | TRBJ2-5 | TRBV28 | CASRDRGIPQETQYF | TGTGCCAGCAGGGACAGGGGTATCCCCCAAGAGACCCAGTACTTC
. | few | TRBJ2-5 | TRBV1 | CTSSQDSGDAKETQYF | TGCACCAGCAGCCAAGATTCAGGGGACGCCAAAGAGACCCAGTACTTC
. | . | TRBJ2-7 | TRBV7-7 | CASSLNLVNEQYF | TGTGCCAGCAGCCTAAACTTGGTCAACGAGCAGTACTTC
. | . | TRBJ1-2 | TRBV6-5 | CASSYSRSNYGYTF | TGTGCCAGCAGTTACTCGAGGTCTAACTATGGCTACACCTTC
TRBD2 | . | TRBJ2-3 | TRBV30 | CASGLAGGGTDTQYF | TGTGCCTCCGGACTAGCGGGAGGGGGGACAGATACGCAGTATTTT
TRBD2 | once | TRBJ2-7 | TRBV28 | CASTGGFSYEQYF | TGTGCCAGCACGGGGGGATTCTCCTACGAGCAGTACTTC
TRBD1 | . | TRBJ2-5 | TRBV19 | CASSITGTDQETQYF | TGTGCCAGTAGTATAACCGGGACAGACCAAGAGACCCAGTACTTC